This passage covers 26 T cell receptor beta chains from one sample sequenced in a study of Graves' ophthalmopathy and Graves' hyperthyroidism. The study amplified TCR beta CDR3 regions using RNA transcripts. RT-PCR in the first round used HTBI primers; a second-round multiplex PCR followed. MiXCR, applied by TCRdb to the multiplex PCR reads, yields one record per CDR3 protein. The sample records about 220,000 distinct CDR3 sequences, around a fifth being singletons. The sample was peripheral blood. The receptors here all came from a woman in her fifties or sixties with Graves' ophthalmopathy.

The sample holds many counts of this clonotype. The rearrangement links TRBV6-2 or TRBV6-3 to TRBJ1-1; D is undetermined. CDR1 MNHEY and CDR2 SVGEGT come from the germline V gene. The CDR3 totals 13 residues. Trimming took off 5 bases at V and 1 base at J, with 8 bases between the two ends. The CDR3 loop is CASSPISNTEAFF. In DNA, the CDR3 is TGTGCCAGCAGTCCTATATCGAACACTGAAGCTTTCTTT.

In this sample, this clonotype turned up many times. This sequence joins TRBV19 and TRBJ1-5; 8 nucleotides align to TRBD1. Germline V gives CDR1 LNHDA, CDR2 SQIVND (reference sequence). V lost 11 bases, J lost 0 bases, and 12 bases stayed unmatched. This CDR3 region has 16 residues. CDR3 nucleotide sequence: TGTGCCGCCGGGGCAGGGGGCGCGTATAGCAATCAGCCCCAGCATTTT. This gives the protein CAAGAGGAYSNQPQHF.

This clonotype was observed a handful of times. The rearrangement joins TRBV5-6 to TRBJ2-7; 7 nucleotides align to TRBD1. Trimming at V came to 0 bases and at J to 7 bases, leaving 7 bases not matched to a gene. The length of the CDR3 is 14 residues. Germline V gives CDR1 SGHDT, CDR2 YYEEEE. The CDR3 spells CASSLAGTAREQYF. Written as DNA, the CDR3 is TGTGCCAGCAGCTTGGCCGGGACAGCGAGGGAGCAGTACTTC.

This clonotype has at least ten counts. The chain links TRBV7-9 to TRBJ2-2, with 10 bases aligning to TRBD2. J was trimmed by 5 bases and V by 5 bases; bases with no gene match: 8. The CDR3 is 16 residues long. From germline, CDR1 is SEHNR and CDR2 FQNEAQ (reference sequence). CDR3: CASSRLAGDRTGELFF. The CDR3 DNA follows: TGTGCCAGCAGCCGCCTAGCGGGAGACCGGACCGGGGAGCTGTTTTTT.

The rearrangement uses TRBV7-3 and TRBJ2-3; D is ambiguous. This CDR3 has 13 residues. Between the trimmed V and J ends, which lost 0 bases and 6 bases, there was a span of 7 bases. Germline-derived CDR1 and CDR2 are SGHTA and FQGTGA. The CDR3 region is CASSLTITDTQYF. CDR3 in DNA: TGTGCCAGCAGCTTAACGATTACCGATACGCAGTATTTT. The complete variable domain, with remaining parts taken from reference TRBV7-3 and TRBJ2-3, reads GAGVSQTPSNKVTEKGKYVELRCDPISGHTALYWYRQSLGQGPEFLIYFQGTGAADDSGLPNDRFFAVRPEGSVSTLKIQRTERGDSAVYLCASSLTITDTQYFGPGTRLTVL.

This chain links TRBV15 with TRBJ1-1; D unclear. Germline loops: CDR1 LNHNV, CDR2 YYDKDF (reference sequence). The V gene lost 2 bases and the J gene lost 3 bases, with 4 bases spanning the gap. This CDR3 region has 12 residues. The CDR3 loop reads CATSRLHTEAFF. DNA for the CDR3: TGTGCCACCAGCAGATTGCACACTGAAGCTTTCTTT.

This clonotype was found many times. The DNA is left out, because the CDR3 cannot be placed on it with certainty; the CDR3 is given as TCRdb lists it. The gene calls are TRBV12-3 or TRBV12-4 and TRBJ2-5; the D call in the table, TRBD2, was not verified against the DNA. The CDR3 is made up of 16 amino acids, end residues included. CDR3 amino acids: CASSSSGPAYQETQYF.

The CDR3 here is CSASATGSSGSAYEQYF. The CDR3 nucleotides read TGCAGTGCTAGCGCGACGGGCTCTAGCGGGTCAGCCTACGAGCAGTACTTC. The chain joins TRBV20-1 to TRBJ2-7; 8 positions match TRBD2. The CDR3 totals 17 residues. J gave up 2 bases and V 3 bases, and 15 bases lay outside the gene matches. The V gene's germline CDR1 is DFQATT and CDR2 SNEGSKA (reference sequence).

This clonotype was observed many times. The chain couples TRBV6-1 to TRBJ1-5; D is possibly TRBD1 (6 bases). The ends were cut back, 4 bases at V and 5 bases at J, with 12 bases in the middle. Germline values: CDR1 MNHNS, CDR2 SASEGT. The CDR3 runs 14 residues. CDR3 sequence (DNA): TGTGCCAGCAGTGGTAGCGGGGGCTATCAGCCCCAGCATTTT. Translation gives CASSGSGGYQPQHF.

This clonotype showed up many times. The chain employs TRBV5-1 and TRBJ1-1; 8 bases align to TRBD1. CDR1 SGHRS and CDR2 YFSETQ come from the germline V gene. The CDR3 has 15 residues. J lost 0 bases, V lost 4 bases, and 5 bases had no gene match. The CDR3 coding sequence is TGCGCCAGCAGCACCGGGACAGGCCTGAACACTGAAGCTTTCTTT. It encodes CASSTGTGLNTEAFF.

This chain uses TRBV28 with TRBJ2-7, with D perhaps assigned TRBD1 or TRBD2 (6 bases each). The V end lost 2 bases, the J end lost 2 bases, and 16 bases lay between the germline ends. The CDR3 contains 16 residues. CDR1 is MDHEN and CDR2 is SYDVKM in the germline V gene. The CDR3 DNA is TGTGCCAGCAGTTTACCAGTGGGGGGCGGACCCTACGAGCAGTACTTC. It yields the protein CASSLPVGGGPYEQYF.

V and J are TRBV30 and TRBJ2-2; 8 bases map to TRBD2. The germline V gene has CDR1 GTSNPN and CDR2 SVGIG (reference sequence). The CDR3 extends over 14 amino acids. With 5 bases clipped from V and 2 bases from J, the junction kept 4 bases outside the gene matches. CDR3 DNA: TGTGCCTGGGATCGGGGGGGAAACACCGGGGAGCTGTTTTTT. Translated, it gives CAWDRGGNTGELFF.

In its sample, this clonotype was seen many times. The chain uses TRBV28 and TRBJ2-5; 9 positions match TRBD2. The CDR3 spans 16 residues. With V trimmed by 0 bases and J by 1 base, 3 bases remained unmatched. Per germline, CDR1 MDHEN and CDR2 SYDVKM. The CDR3 nucleotides read TGTGCCAGCAGTTTATGGGCTAGCGGGGTCCAAGAGACCCAGTACTTC. This encodes CASSLWASGVQETQYF.

This clonotype occurred many times. The chain employs TRBV7-6 and TRBJ2-4; 8 bases fit TRBD1. V lost 4 bases to trimming and J lost 2 bases; unmatched junction nucleotides: 13. Germline V CDR1 and CDR2: SGHVS, FNYEAQ. This CDR3 is 18 amino acids long. CDR3 sequence (DNA): TGTGCCAGCAGCTCCTGTAGACAGGGGCGTATGACCAAAAACATTCAGTACTTC. This gives the protein CASSSCRQGRMTKNIQYF.

This chain uses TRBV7-2 with TRBJ2-7; the match to TRBD1 covers 10 bases. Germline CDR1 reads SGHTA; CDR2 reads FQGNSA. The length of the CDR3 is 12 residues. The J segment lost 12 bases and the V segment lost 5 bases, leaving 7 bases of the junction unmatched. Written as DNA, the CDR3 is TGTGCCAGCAGCGTCGACAGGGGGCACGCGTACTTC. Its protein is CASSVDRGHAYF.

This clonotype occurred many times. The chain carries TRBV28 and TRBJ2-5; 10 nucleotides line up with TRBD1. Looked up from germline, CDR1 is MDHEN and CDR2 is SYDVKM. The CDR3 sequence is 15 residues long. V was clipped by 4 bases and J by 5 bases; unmatched bases: 7. CDR3 nucleotides: TGTGCCAGCAGTTCGGTCGACAGGGGGCTGGAGACCCAGTACTTC. Translation gives CASSSVDRGLETQYF.

The chain couples TRBV19 to TRBJ1-5; 12 nucleotides align to TRBD1. CDR1 is LNHDA and CDR2 is SQIVND in the germline V gene (reference sequence). The CDR3 length is 16 residues. With 6 bases clipped from V and 1 base from J, the junction kept 4 bases outside the gene matches. The CDR3 sequence is CASRGQGAASNQPQHF. The CDR3 nucleotides read TGTGCCAGTAGGGGACAGGGGGCTGCAAGCAATCAGCCCCAGCATTTT.

This clonotype was seen at least ten times. The J gene is TRBJ2-6, the V gene TRBV6-1; D gene uncertain. The V end lost 2 bases, the J end lost 4 bases, and 6 bases lay between the germline ends. Germline lookup yields CDR1 MNHNS and CDR2 SASEGT. This CDR3 is built from 14 residues. CDR3 DNA: TGTGCCAGCAGTGAACGGGCAGGGGCCAACGTCCTGACTTTC. Residues: CASSERAGANVLTF.

The chain joins TRBV19 to TRBJ1-2; no firm D call. The CDR3 covers 13 residues. V was trimmed by 7 bases and J by 4 bases, leaving 13 bases between them. Germline V gene data show CDR1 as LNHDA and CDR2 as SQIVND (reference sequence). The CDR3 loop reads CASNPAGFYGYTF. In DNA, the CDR3 is TGTGCCAGTAACCCTGCAGGATTCTATGGCTACACCTTC. The full variable domain, in which reference TRBV19 and TRBJ1-2 provide the parts outside the CDR3, is DGGITQSPKYLFRKEGQNVTLSCEQNLNHDAMYWYRQDPGQGLRLIYYSQIVNDFQKGDIAEGYSVSREKKESFPLTVTSAQKNPTAFYLCASNPAGFYGYTFGSGTRLTVV.

This clonotype was picked up many times. The gene calls are TRBV6-5 and TRBJ2-6, with unresolved D. The CDR3 has 13 residues. With 6 bases removed from V and 0 bases from J, the gap between germline ends came to 3 bases. CDR1 and CDR2 from the germline V gene are MNHEY and SVGAGI. The CDR3: CASRDSGANVLTF. The CDR3 DNA reads TGTGCCAGCAGGGACTCTGGGGCCAACGTCCTGACTTTC.

This clonotype was seen many times. V gene TRBV20-1 combines with J gene TRBJ2-5, with D perhaps TRBD2 (6 bases). Germline assignment: CDR1 DFQATT and CDR2 SNEGSKA (reference sequence). V was trimmed by 1 base and J by 2 bases, leaving 14 bases between them. CDR3 size: 15 residues. This chain's CDR3 is CSARGGGGWQETQYF. In DNA, the CDR3 is TGCAGTGCTAGAGGGGGTGGGGGGTGGCAAGAGACCCAGTACTTC.

The chain recombines TRBV6-1 with TRBJ2-7, with a possible D match to TRBD2 (6 bases). Per the germline V gene, CDR1 is MNHNS and CDR2 is SASEGT. V shed 0 bases and J shed 0 bases, with 6 bases lying between them. There are 14 residues in the CDR3. CDR3 coding DNA: TGTGCCAGCAGTGAAGCCGGGGGCTCCTACGAGCAGTACTTC. It is translated as CASSEAGGSYEQYF.

The sample holds many counts of this clonotype. The chain links TRBV29-1 to TRBJ2-5; D remains unclear. Germline V gene lookup returns CDR1 SQVTM and CDR2 ANQGSEA. CDR3 length: 12 amino acids. Trimming took off 3 bases at V and 5 bases at J, with 10 bases between the two ends. CDR3 region: CSVDQESETQYF. For the CDR3, the DNA is TGCAGCGTTGACCAAGAGTCGGAGACCCAGTACTTC.

This clonotype appeared many times. The V gene is TRBV20-1, the J gene TRBJ1-2, with a weak D call TRBD1 (5 bases). The CDR3 covers 14 residues. V lost 4 bases and J lost 0, with 12 bases in between. CDR1 is DFQATT and CDR2 is SNEGSKA in the germline V gene (reference sequence). CDR3 protein: CSATSSGSNYGYTF. The DNA for the CDR3 is TGCAGTGCTACCTCCTCAGGGTCTAACTATGGCTACACCTTC.

The V call is TRBV30, the J call TRBJ2-2; no definite D call. The length of the CDR3 is 14 residues. Germline assignment: CDR1 GTSNPN and CDR2 SVGIG (reference sequence). Trimming took 2 bases from V and 2 from J, leaving 9 bases between them. CDR3 bases: TGTGCCTGGAGTAGCCGGTCCAACACCGGGGAGCTGTTTTTT. This gives the protein CAWSSRSNTGELFF.

This clonotype was observed many times. The chain employs TRBV6-5 and TRBJ2-5; a weak D match, TRBD1 (5 bases). Trimming pared 8 bases from V and 3 bases from J, leaving 13 bases between. CDR3 length equals 13 residues. Germline values: CDR1 MNHEY, CDR2 SVGAGI. CDR3 amino acids: CASGIQGEETQYF. The CDR3, as DNA: TGTGCCAGCGGGATACAAGGGGAAGAGACCCAGTACTTC.